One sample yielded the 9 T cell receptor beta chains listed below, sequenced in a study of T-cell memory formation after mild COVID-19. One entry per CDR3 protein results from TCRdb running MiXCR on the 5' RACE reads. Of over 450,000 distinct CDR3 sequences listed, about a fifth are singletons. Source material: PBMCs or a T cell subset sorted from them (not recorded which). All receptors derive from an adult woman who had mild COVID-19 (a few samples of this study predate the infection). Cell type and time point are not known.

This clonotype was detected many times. CDR3 in amino acids: CASTRTGGSLITGELFF. The CDR3 nucleotides read TGTGCCAGCACCAGGACAGGGGGCAGTCTAATCACCGGGGAGCTGTTTTTT. The chain is built from TRBV27 and TRBJ2-2, with TRBD1 identical over 11 bases. V dropped 7 bases and J dropped 4; count of bases not matched to a gene: 11. The germline V gene has CDR1 MNHEY and CDR2 SMNVEV (reference sequence). CDR3 length equals 17 residues.

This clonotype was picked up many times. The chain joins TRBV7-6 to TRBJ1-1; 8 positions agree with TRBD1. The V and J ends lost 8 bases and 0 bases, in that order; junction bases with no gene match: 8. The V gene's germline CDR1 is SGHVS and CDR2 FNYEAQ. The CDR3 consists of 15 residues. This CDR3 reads CASRSRQGMNTEAFF. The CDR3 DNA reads TGTGCCAGCCGATCACGACAGGGGATGAACACTGAAGCTTTCTTT.

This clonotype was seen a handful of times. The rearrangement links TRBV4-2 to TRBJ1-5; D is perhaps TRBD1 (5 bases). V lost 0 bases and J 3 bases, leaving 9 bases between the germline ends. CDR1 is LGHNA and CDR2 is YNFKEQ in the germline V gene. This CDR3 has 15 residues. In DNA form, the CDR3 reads TGTGCCAGCAGCCAAGACACAGGACTCAATCAGCCCCAGCATTTT. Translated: CASSQDTGLNQPQHF.

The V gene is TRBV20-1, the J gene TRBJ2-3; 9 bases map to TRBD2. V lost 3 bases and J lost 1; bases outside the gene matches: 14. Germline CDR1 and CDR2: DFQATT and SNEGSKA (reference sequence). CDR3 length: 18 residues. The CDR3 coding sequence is TGCAGTGCTAGCTCCCTAGCGGGACGGTCTGTGGGCACAGATACGCAGTATTTT. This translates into CSASSLAGRSVGTDTQYF.

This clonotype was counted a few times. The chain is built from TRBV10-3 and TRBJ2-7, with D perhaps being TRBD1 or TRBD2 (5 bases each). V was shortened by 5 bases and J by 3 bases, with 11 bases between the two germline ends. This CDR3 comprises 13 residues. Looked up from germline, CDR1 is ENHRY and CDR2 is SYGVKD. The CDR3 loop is CAISPGGVYEQYF. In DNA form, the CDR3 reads TGTGCCATCAGTCCTGGGGGAGTCTACGAGCAGTACTTC.

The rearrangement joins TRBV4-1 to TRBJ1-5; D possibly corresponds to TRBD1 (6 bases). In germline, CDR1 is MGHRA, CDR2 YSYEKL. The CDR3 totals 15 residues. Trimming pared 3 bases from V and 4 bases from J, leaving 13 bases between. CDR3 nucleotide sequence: TGCGCCAGCAGCCAGGGCAGGGGAGCTAATCAGCCCCAGCATTTT. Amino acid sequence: CASSQGRGANQPQHF.

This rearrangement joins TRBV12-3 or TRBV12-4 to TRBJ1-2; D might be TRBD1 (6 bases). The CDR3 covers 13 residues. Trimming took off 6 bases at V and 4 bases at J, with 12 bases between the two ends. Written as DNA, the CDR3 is TGTGCCAGCAGCGCACAGGGAGCCTATGGCTACACCTTC. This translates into CASSAQGAYGYTF.

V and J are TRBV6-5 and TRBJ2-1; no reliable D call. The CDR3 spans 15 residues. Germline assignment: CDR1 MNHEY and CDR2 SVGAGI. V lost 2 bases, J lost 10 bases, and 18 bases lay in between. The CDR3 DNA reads TGTGCCAGCAGTTACCGCCAACTCCTCGGTGGGGAGCAGTTCTTC. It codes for CASSYRQLLGGEQFF.

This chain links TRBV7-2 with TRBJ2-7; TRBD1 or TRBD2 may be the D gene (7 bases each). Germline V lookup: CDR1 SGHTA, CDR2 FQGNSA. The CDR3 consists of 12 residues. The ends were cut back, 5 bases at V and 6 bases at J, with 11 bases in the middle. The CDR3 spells CASSTRGGEQYF. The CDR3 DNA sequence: TGTGCCAGCAGCACCAGGGGGGGCGAGCAGTACTTC.